Detailed here is one TCR beta chain. Its specificity is not known. PCR was performed using 60 Vbeta and 13 Jbeta primers. Generated by immunoSEQ multiplex PCR, the TCRdb table keeps only in-frame clones and is missing some. The table has about 97,000 clones, approximately 70% seen once. The sample is drawn from a study of cytomegalovirus exposure and HLA in healthy donors. Study results and caveats: Earlier findings revealed that most TCR beta V segments proved productive either about 87% or about 30% of the time.

This receptor was identified in a man aged 40-49 years in good health and CMV-seronegative. The source material was PBMCs.

CDR3 sequence reads: CASSFGLAGGTDTQYF. CDR3 nucleotide sequence: TGTGCCAGCAGCTTTGGACTAGCGGGGGGCACAGATACGCAGTATTTT. The V and J genes are TRBV7-3 and TRBJ2-3, with 13 bases fitting TRBD2. V shed 3 bases, J shed 1 base, and the junction held 1 base outside the gene matches. The CDR3 is 16 amino acids. Germline CDR1 is SGHTA and CDR2 is FQGTGA.